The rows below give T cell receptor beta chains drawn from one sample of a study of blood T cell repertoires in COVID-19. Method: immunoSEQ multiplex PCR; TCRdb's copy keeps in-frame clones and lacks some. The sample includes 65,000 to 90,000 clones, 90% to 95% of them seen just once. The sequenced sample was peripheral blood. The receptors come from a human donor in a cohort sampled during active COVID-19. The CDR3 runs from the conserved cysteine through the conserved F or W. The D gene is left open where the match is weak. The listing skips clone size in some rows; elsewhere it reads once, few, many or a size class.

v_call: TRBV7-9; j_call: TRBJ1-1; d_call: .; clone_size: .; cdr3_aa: CASRPQGNTEAFF; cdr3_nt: TGTGCCAGCAGGCCACAGGGGAACACTGAAGCTTTCTTT
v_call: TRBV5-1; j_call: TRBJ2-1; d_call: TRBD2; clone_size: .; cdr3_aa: CASSLGGTSYSEQFF; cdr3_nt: TGCGCCAGCAGCTTGGGAGGGACTAGTTACAGTGAGCAGTTCTTC
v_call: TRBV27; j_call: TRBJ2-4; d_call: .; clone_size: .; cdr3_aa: CASSPLGGAENIQYF; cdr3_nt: TGTGCCAGCAGTCCCCTAGGGGGGGCCGAGAACATTCAGTACTTC
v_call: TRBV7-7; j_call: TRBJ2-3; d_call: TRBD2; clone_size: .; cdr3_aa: CASSLEVTSGGSTDTQYF; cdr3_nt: TGTGCCAGCAGCTTAGAGGTTACCAGCGGGGGTTCCACAGATACGCAGTATTTT
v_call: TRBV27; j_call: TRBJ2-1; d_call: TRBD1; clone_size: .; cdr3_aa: CASSYSGGYNEQFF; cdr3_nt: TGTGCCAGCAGTTACTCAGGGGGTTACAATGAGCAGTTCTTC
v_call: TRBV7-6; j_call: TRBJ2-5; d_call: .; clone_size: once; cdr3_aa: CASSQQGWETQYF; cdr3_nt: TGTGCCAGCAGCCAACAGGGTTGGGAGACCCAGTACTTC
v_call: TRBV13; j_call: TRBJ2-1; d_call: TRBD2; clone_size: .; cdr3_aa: CASSFGGGAEQFF; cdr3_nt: TGTGCCAGCAGCTTCGGCGGGGGAGCTGAGCAGTTCTTC
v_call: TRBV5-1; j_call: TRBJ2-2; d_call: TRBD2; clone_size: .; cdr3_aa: CASSPGLAGVNTGELFF; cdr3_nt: TGCGCCAGCAGCCCGGGACTAGCGGGGGTGAACACCGGGGAGCTGTTTTTT
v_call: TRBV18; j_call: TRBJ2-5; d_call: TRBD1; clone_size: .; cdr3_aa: CASSPPGQKETQYF; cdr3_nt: TGTGCCAGCTCACCACCGGGACAGAAAGAGACCCAGTACTTC
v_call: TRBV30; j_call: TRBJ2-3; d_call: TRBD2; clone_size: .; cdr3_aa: CAWRGLAGGFTDTQYF; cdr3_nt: TGTGCCTGGAGGGGACTAGCGGGGGGGTTCACAGATACGCAGTATTTT
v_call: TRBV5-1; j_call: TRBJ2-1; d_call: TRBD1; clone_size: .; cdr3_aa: CASSFGTGPRTNRQFF; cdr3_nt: TGCGCCAGCAGCTTTGGGACAGGGCCACGCACCAATCGGCAGTTCTTC
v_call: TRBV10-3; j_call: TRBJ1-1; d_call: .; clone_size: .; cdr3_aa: CAISEEEYTEAFF; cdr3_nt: TGTGCCATCAGTGAGGAGGAGTACACTGAAGCTTTCTTT
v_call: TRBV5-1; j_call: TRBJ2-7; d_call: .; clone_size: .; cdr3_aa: CASSLVDDSTYEQYF; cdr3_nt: TGCGCCAGCAGCTTGGTGGATGACAGTACCTACGAGCAGTACTTC
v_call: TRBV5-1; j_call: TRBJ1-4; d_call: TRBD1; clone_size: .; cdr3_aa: CASTLQGATNEKLFF; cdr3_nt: TGCGCCAGCACCCTACAGGGGGCGACTAATGAAAAACTGTTTTTT
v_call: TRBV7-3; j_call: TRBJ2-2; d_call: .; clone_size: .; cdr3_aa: CASSQGQNTGELFF; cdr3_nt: TGTGCCAGCAGCCAAGGACAGAACACCGGGGAGCTGTTTTTT
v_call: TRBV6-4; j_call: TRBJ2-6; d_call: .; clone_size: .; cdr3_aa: CASSDGHRSGANVLTF; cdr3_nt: TGTGCCAGCAGTGACGGACACCGCTCTGGGGCCAACGTCCTGACTTTC
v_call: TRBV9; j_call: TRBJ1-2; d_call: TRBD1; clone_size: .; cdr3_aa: CASSVAGGAGYTF; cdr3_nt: TGTGCCAGCAGCGTAGCAGGGGGCGCGGGCTACACCTTC
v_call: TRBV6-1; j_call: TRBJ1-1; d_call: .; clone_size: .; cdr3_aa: CASSDRGNTEAFF; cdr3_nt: TGTGCCAGCAGTGACAGGGGGAACACTGAAGCTTTCTTT
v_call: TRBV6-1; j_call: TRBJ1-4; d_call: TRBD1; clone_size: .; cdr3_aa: CASTRDSSNEKLFF; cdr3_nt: TGTGCCAGCACCCGGGACAGTAGTAATGAAAAACTGTTTTTT
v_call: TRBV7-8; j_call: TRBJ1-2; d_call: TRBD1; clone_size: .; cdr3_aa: CASSRDSYTNYGYTF; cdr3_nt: TGTGCCAGCAGCCGGGACAGCTATACTAACTATGGCTACACCTTC
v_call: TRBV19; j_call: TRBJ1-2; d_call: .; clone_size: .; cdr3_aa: CASSTGFLAGYTF; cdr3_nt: TGTGCCAGTAGTACCGGGTTTCTAGCGGGCTACACCTTC
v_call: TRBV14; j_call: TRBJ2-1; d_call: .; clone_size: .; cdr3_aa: CASSRQFMLDNEQFF; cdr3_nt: TGTGCCAGCAGTCGCCAATTCATGCTAGACAATGAGCAGTTCTTC
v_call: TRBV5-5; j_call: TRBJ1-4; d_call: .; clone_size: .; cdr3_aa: CASSLFISSGMANEKLFF; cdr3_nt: TGTGCCAGCAGCTTGTTTATTTCGTCGGGAATGGCTAATGAAAAACTGTTTTTT
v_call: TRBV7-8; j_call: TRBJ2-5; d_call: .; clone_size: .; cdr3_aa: CASSEAVQETQYF; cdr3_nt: TGTGCCAGCAGTGAGGCAGTCCAAGAGACCCAGTACTTC
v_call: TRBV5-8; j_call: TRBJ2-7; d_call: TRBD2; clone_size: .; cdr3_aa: CASSLVPGLAVPEQYF; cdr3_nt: TGTGCCAGCAGCTTGGTTCCGGGACTAGCGGTTCCCGAGCAGTACTTC
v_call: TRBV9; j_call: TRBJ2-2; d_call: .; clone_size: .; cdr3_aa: CASSLHQMTVSGELFF; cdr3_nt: TGTGCCAGCAGCCTCCACCAGATGACAGTTTCCGGGGAGCTGTTTTTT
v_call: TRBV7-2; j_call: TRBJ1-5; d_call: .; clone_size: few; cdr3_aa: CASTWGNRPDQPQHF; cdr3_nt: TGTGCCAGCACCTGGGGCAACCGCCCGGATCAGCCCCAGCATTTT
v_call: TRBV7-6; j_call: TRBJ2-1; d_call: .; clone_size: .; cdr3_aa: CASSSRLVLFF; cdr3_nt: TGTGCCAGCAGCTCACGACTAGTCTTGTTCTTC
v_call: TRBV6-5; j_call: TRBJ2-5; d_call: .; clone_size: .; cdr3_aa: CASSYDTSETQYF; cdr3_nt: TGTGCCAGCAGTTACGATACTTCGGAGACCCAGTACTTC
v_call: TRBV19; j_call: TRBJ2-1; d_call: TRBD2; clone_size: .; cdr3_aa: CASRLAARDEQFF; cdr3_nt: TGTGCCAGTAGACTAGCGGCGAGGGATGAGCAGTTCTTC
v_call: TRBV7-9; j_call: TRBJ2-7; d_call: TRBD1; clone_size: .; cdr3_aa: CASSLALGQSHEQYF; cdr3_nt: TGTGCCAGCAGCTTAGCGTTGGGACAGTCCCACGAGCAGTACTTC
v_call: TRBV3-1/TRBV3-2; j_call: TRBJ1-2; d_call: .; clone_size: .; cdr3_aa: CASSQVGGGRGSYGYTF; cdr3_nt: TGTGCCAGCAGCCAAGTTGGAGGTGGCAGGGGCTCCTATGGCTACACCTTC
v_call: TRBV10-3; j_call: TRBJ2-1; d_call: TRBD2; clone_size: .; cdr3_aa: CAISASGGSYNEQFF; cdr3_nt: TGTGCCATCAGTGCTAGCGGGGGGTCCTACAATGAGCAGTTCTTC
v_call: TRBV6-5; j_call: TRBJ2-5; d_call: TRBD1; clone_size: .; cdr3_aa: CASRAAGTGEETQYF; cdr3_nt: TGTGCCAGCAGGGCCGCCGGGACAGGGGAAGAGACCCAGTACTTC
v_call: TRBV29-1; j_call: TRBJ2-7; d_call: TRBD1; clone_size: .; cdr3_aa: CSVEGQGGVEQYF; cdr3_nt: TGCAGCGTTGAGGGACAGGGGGGGGTCGAGCAGTACTTC
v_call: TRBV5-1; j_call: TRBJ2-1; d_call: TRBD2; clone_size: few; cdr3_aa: CASSLPSLAGGANEQFF; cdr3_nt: TGCGCCAGCAGCTTGCCCTCACTAGCGGGGGGTGCGAATGAGCAGTTCTTC
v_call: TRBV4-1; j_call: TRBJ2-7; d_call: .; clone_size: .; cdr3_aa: CASSQDLPMRGSSYEQYF; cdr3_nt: TGCGCCAGCAGCCAAGATTTACCGATGAGAGGGAGCTCCTACGAGCAGTACTTC
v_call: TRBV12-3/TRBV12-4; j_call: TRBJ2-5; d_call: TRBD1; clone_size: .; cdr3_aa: CASSQGQMETQYF; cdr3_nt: TGTGCCAGCAGTCAGGGACAGATGGAGACCCAGTACTTC
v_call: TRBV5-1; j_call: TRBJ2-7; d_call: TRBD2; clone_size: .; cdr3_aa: CASSPTSDNYEQYF; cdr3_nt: TGCGCCAGCAGCCCGACTAGCGATAACTACGAGCAGTACTTC
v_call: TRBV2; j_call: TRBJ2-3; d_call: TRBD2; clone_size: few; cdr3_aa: CASSGSTSGGAADTQYF; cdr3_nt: TGTGCCAGCAGTGGGTCTACTAGCGGGGGGGCCGCAGATACGCAGTATTTT
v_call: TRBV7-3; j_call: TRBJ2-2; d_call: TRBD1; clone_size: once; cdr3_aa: CASSLDSGQGNTGELFF; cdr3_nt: TGTGCCAGCAGCTTGGACTCCGGACAGGGAAACACCGGGGAGCTGTTTTTT
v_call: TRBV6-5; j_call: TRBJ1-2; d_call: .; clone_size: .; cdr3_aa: CASSYSSRGTYGYTF; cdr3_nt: TGTGCCAGCAGTTACTCCTCCCGCGGTACCTATGGCTACACCTTC
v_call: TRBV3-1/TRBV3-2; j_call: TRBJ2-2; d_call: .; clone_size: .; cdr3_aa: CASSQRLPQGGEKLAGELFF; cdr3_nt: TGTGCCAGCAGCCAGAGGCTCCCCCAGGGGGGCGAGAAATTAGCCGGGGAGCTGTTTTTT
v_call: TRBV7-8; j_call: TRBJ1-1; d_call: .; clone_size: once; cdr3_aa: CASSSQGNTEAFF; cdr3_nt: TGTGCCAGCAGCTCTCAGGGGAACACTGAAGCTTTCTTT